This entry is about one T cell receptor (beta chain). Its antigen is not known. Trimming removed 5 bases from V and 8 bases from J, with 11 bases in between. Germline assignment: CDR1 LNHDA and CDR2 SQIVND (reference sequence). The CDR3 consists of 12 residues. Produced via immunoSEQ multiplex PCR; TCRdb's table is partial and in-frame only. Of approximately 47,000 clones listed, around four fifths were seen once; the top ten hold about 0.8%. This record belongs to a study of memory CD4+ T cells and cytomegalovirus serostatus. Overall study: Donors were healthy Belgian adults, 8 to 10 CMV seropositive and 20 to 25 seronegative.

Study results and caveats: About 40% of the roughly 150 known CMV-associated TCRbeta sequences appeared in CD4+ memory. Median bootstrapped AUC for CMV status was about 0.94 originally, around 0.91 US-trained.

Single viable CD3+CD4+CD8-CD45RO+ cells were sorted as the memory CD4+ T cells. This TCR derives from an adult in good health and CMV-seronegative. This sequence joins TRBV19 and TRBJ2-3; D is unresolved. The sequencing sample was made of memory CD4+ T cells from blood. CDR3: CASSGPLGTQYF. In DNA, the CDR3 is TGTGCCAGTAGTGGACCTCTTGGTACGCAGTATTTT. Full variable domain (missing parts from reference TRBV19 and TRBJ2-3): DGGITQSPKYLFRKEGQNVTLSCEQNLNHDAMYWYRQDPGQGLRLIYYSQIVNDFQKGDIAEGYSVSREKKESFPLTVTSAQKNPTAFYLCASSGPLGTQYFGPGTRLTVL.